The present entry profiles one T cell receptor (beta chain) with its context. Its target is not known. TCRdb passed the 5' RACE reads through MiXCR, listing each CDR3 protein once. The sample contains about 350,000 distinct CDR3 sequences, around 15% of which appear only once. These data originate in a study of T-cell memory formation after mild COVID-19. The CDR3 totals 14 residues. V lost 6 bases to trimming and J lost 6 bases; unmatched junction nucleotides: 11. Germline V gene lookup returns CDR1 DFQATT and CDR2 SNEGSKA (reference sequence). The study, taken as a whole, reports: The authors left the SARS-CoV-2 specificity of second-wave clones peaking on day 37 unconfirmed.

The sequencing input was PBMCs or a T cell subset sorted from them (not recorded which). The sequence derives from a man aged 18 to 35 who had mild COVID-19 (a few samples of this study predate the infection). Cell type and time point are not known. The chain uses TRBV20-1 and TRBJ2-3, with 8 bases matching TRBD2. In nucleotides, the CDR3 is TGCAGTGCCCCCCCCGGGGGGGCCTATGATACGCAGTATTTT. Protein product: CSAPPGGAYDTQYF.